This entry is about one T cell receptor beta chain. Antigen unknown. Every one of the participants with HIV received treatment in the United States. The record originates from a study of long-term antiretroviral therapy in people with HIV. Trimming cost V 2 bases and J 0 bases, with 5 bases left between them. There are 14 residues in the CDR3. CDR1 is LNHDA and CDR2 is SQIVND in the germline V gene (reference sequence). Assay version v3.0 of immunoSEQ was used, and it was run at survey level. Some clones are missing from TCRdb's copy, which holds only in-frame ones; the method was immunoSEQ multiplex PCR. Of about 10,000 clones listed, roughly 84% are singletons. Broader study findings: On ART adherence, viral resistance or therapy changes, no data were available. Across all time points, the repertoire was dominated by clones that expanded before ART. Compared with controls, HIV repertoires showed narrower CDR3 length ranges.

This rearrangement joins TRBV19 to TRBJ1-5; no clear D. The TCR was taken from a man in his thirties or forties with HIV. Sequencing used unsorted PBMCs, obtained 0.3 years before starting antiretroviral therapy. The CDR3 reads CASSIIYSNQPQHF. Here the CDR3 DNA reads TGTGCCAGTAGTATAATTTATAGCAATCAGCCCCAGCATTTT.